This note documents a single T cell receptor (beta chain) sequence. The specificity of this receptor is unknown. No base-level quality is on record; no much larger clone is a single base apart. Per the germline V gene, MNHEY is the CDR1 and SVGAGI is the CDR2. Ends trimmed: V by 6 bases, J by 1 base; bases unmatched to a gene: 3. Including the terminal cysteine and phenylalanine, the CDR3 comprises 15 residues. The DNA shown is the 45-base CDR3, in frame from base 1. The data are from a study of blood T cell repertoires in COVID-19 (dated by TCRdb to about 2020). About the investigation overall: Samples from collaborators originated in the United States, Italy and Spain and spanned both the acute and convalescent phases of COVID-19. The prospective study material was composed of cDNA or gDNA derived from T cells, B-cell-depleted T cells, or PBMCs. Deeply sampled blood TCRbeta repertoires from subjects exposed to, actively infected with, or recovered from COVID-19 were included in the dataset. A freely available public database, intended as a resource for researchers studying the immune response to SARS-CoV-2, is where the repertoires were released. The samples were drawn from the first 160 participants of the ongoing ImmuneRACE study and from over 950 subjects provided by 6 global collaborators. Nearly every sample came with metadata listing a de-identified subject ID, COVID-19 status, age in years and sex. HLA class I and class II types, where available, came from metadata supplied by the sample provider rather than from assay-based typing. The paper's findings and limits, for the study overall: How much clinical and demographic metadata was included differed by source and by participant, and the metadata was provided uncurated.

Collaborating institutions collected whole blood in K2EDTA tubes following their own protocols. For TCRbeta analysis, collaborators shipped samples as frozen whole blood, isolated PBMCs, or DNA extracted from either of those sample types. The immunoSEQ Assay, a bias-controlled multiplex PCR, was used to amplify TCRbeta CDR3 regions from genomic DNA. From the authors' description of their analysis: Nucleated cell counts per sample were estimated from amplification of reference gene primers within the assay. Sequence reads were collapsed and filtered to measure the absolute abundance of every unique TCRbeta CDR3 rearrangement. Productive Simpson clonality was computed per sample as the square root of Simpson's diversity index over productive rearrangements. The table was pulled from immuneACCESS by TCRdb, which kept in-frame rearrangements only. Such tables lose some clones; where checked, under half of the loss comes from unresolved V genes, and the rest has no known cause. That table supplies the V and J calls and clone size; D and trimming were determined from the DNA. This sample gives around 99,000 clones in total; roughly 84% of them show up just once. The ten largest clonotypes hold less than 5% of the sample.

Sequencing used peripheral blood. Recombination linked TRBV6-5 to TRBJ2-2; the central 9 bases match TRBD2. The TCR sequence derives from a human donor in a cohort sampled during active COVID-19. This receptor has the CDR3 CASRIAGENTGELFF. DNA sequence: TGTGCCAGCAGAATAGCGGGAGAGAACACCGGGGAGCTGTTTTTT.